The clone carrying this T cell receptor beta chain showed up just a few times. Its antigen is unknown. The entry originates in a study of T cell repertoires in aging, cancer and after chemotherapy. Peripheral blood genomic DNA, not sorted cells or RNA, was the template. A mixed TRB-A/B primer pool amplified rearranged TRB by multiplex touch-down PCR. TCRdb reanalysed the multiplex PCR reads using MiXCR and keeps one entry per CDR3 protein. Of 1,600 or so distinct CDR3 sequences listed, less than 25% are singletons. This CDR3 is 15 amino acids long. V dropped 6 bases and J dropped 4 bases, with 15 bases sitting between them. The germline gives CDR1 MDHEN, CDR2 SYDVKM. Study results and caveats: Thymic emigration or peripheral T cell expansion may be impaired by lymphoid organ infiltration in hematological cancer.

Material: blood. The sequence came from a human donor with a blood cancer. The chain combines TRBV28 with TRBJ1-4; D uncertain. CDR3 amino acids: CASSSSGGGNEKLFF. Here the CDR3 DNA reads TGTGCCAGCAGCTCATCAGGTGGAGGTAATGAAAAACTGTTTTTT.